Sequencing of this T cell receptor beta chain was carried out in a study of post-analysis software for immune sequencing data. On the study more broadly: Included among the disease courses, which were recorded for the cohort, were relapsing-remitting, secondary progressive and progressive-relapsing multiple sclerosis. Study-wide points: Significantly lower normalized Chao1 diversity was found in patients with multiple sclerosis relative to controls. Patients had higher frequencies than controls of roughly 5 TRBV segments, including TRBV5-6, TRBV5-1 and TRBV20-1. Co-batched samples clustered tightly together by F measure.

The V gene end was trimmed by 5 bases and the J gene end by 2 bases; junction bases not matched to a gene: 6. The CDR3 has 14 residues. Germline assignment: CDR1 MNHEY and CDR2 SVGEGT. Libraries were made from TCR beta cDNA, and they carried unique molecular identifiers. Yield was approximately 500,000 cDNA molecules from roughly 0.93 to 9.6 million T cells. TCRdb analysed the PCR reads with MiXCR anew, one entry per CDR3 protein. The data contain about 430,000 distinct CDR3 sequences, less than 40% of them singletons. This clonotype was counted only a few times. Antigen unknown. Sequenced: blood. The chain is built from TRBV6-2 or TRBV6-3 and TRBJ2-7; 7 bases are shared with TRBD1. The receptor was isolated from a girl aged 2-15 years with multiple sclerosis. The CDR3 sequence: CASSEDRTPYEQYF. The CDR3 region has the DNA TGTGCCAGCAGTGAGGACAGGACCCCCTACGAGCAGTACTTC.